Following are 8 T cell receptor beta chains from one sample sequenced in a study of cytomegalovirus exposure and HLA in healthy donors. Use of 60 Vbeta and 13 Jbeta primers characterized the PCR. TCRdb's copy holds only in-frame clones and misses some; the assay was immunoSEQ multiplex PCR. This table holds approximately 200,000 clones, 82% found once. The specimen was PBMCs. These receptors all stem from a boy between 2 and 15 years old in good health and CMV-seronegative.

V usage is TRBV27 and J usage is TRBJ2-2; 10 bases align to TRBD2. V lost 7 bases to trimming and J lost 0 bases; unmatched junction nucleotides: 5. Germline V gene lookup returns CDR1 MNHEY and CDR2 SMNVEV (reference sequence). The CDR3 totals 16 residues. CDR3 DNA sequence: TGTGCCAGCACCCTTAGCGGGGGGACGAACACCGGGGAGCTGTTTTTT. Its protein product is CASTLSGGTNTGELFF.

The V gene is TRBV7-9, the J gene TRBJ2-3, with TRBD2 matching over 7 bases. Per germline, CDR1 SEHNR and CDR2 FQNEAQ (reference sequence). V dropped 1 base and J dropped 6; count of bases not matched to a gene: 1. The CDR3 extends over 13 amino acids. Here the CDR3 DNA reads TGTGCCAGCAGCTTAGGGACTAGGGATACGCAGTATTTT. It yields the protein CASSLGTRDTQYF.

The rearrangement joins TRBV7-6 to TRBJ2-5; TRBD2 matches 9 bases. Per the germline V gene, CDR1 is SGHVS and CDR2 is FNYEAQ. This CDR3 comprises 15 residues. With 4 bases clipped from V and 7 bases from J, the junction kept 10 bases outside the gene matches. Here the CDR3 reads CASSSGGLAGPTQYF. The CDR3 region has the DNA TGTGCCAGCAGCTCCGGGGGGCTAGCGGGGCCGACCCAGTACTTC.

The chain links TRBV7-4 to TRBJ1-3, with TRBD1 as a possible D gene (5 bases). The V end lost 1 base, the J end lost 0 bases, and 13 bases lay between the germline ends. The V gene's germline CDR1 is SGHVT and CDR2 SQSDAQ. The CDR3 extends over 17 amino acids. The CDR3 region is CASSLGRPGFSGNTIYF. Here the CDR3 DNA reads TGTGCCAGCAGCTTAGGACGGCCAGGGTTCTCTGGAAACACCATATATTTT.

The V gene is TRBV7-2, the J gene TRBJ2-1, with 8 bases identical to TRBD1. Germline CDR1 reads SGHTA; CDR2 reads FQGNSA. The CDR3 spans 14 residues. V was pared by 6 bases and J by 9 bases, with 10 bases of the junction left unmatched. In DNA, the CDR3 is TGTGCCAGCAGTTCGGACAGGGTTATCAGTGAGCAGTTCTTC. Protein: CASSSDRVISEQFF.

The chain carries TRBV27 and TRBJ2-1, with 9 bases matching TRBD2. Germline trimming cut 3 bases from V and 4 bases from J; bases unmatched to any gene: 4. The CDR3 has 15 residues. Germline assignment: CDR1 MNHEY and CDR2 SMNVEV (reference sequence). The CDR3 loop is CASSFSGGPYNEQFF. The CDR3 coding sequence is TGTGCCAGCAGTTTTAGCGGGGGACCTTACAATGAGCAGTTCTTC.

This chain uses TRBV21-1 with TRBJ2-7; whether TRBD1, the table's D call, matches the DNA was not checked. TRBV21-1 is labeled a pseudogene. This CDR3 comprises 12 residues. The chain's CDR3 is CASSSRARKQYF. In nucleotides, the CDR3 is TGTGCCAGCAGCAGCAGGGCCAGGAAGCAGTACTTC.

The V gene is TRBV7-2, the J gene TRBJ1-2; D unresolved. There are 14 residues in the CDR3. V lost 2 bases to trimming and J lost 2 bases, with 9 bases between them. Germline CDR1 SGHTA, CDR2 FQGNSA. This chain's CDR3 is CASSLMLQNYGYTF. Here the CDR3 DNA reads TGTGCCAGCAGCTTAATGTTACAGAACTATGGCTACACCTTC.